The 24 T cell receptor beta chains below were found in one sample sequenced in a study of cytomegalovirus exposure and HLA in healthy donors. Vbeta (60) and Jbeta (13) primers were used in the PCR. Assay used: immunoSEQ multiplex PCR; TCRdb lists only in-frame clones, some missing. Altogether hundreds of thousands of clones are present, around 83% being singletons, with the ten largest covering about 1.4%. Sequencing was carried out using PBMCs. These receptors came from a girl aged 10 to 17 in good health and CMV-seronegative.

The V call is TRBV6-5, the J call TRBJ1-2; 7 bases line up with TRBD1. The CDR3 has 14 amino acids. J was trimmed by 4 bases and V by 6 bases; bases with no gene match: 8. Germline V CDR1 and CDR2: MNHEY, SVGAGI. CDR3 sequence: CASSPTGFLYGYTF. The CDR3 DNA sequence: TGTGCCAGCAGCCCGACAGGGTTTCTCTATGGCTACACCTTC.

V is TRBV4-1 and J is TRBJ2-7, with TRBD1 matching over 10 bases. Germline trimming cut 2 bases from V and 4 bases from J; bases unmatched to any gene: 2. Germline values: CDR1 MGHRA, CDR2 YSYEKL. CDR3 length equals 14 residues. CDR3 sequence (DNA): TGCGCCAGCAGCCAACCGGGACAGGGGTACGAGCAGTACTTC. This gives the protein CASSQPGQGYEQYF.

This clone was counted once. This CDR3 is CSEGRGGEGAFF. The DNA of the CDR3 is TGCAGCGAGGGAAGGGGCGGGGAGGGGGCTTTCTTT. This sequence joins TRBV29-1 and TRBJ1-1, with D perhaps TRBD1 (5 bases). V was pared by 7 bases and J by 11 bases, with 20 bases between. Germline CDR1 and CDR2: SQVTM and ANQGSEA. The CDR3 spans 12 residues. Combining the CDR3 with reference TRBV29-1 and TRBJ1-1 gives the whole variable domain SAVISQKPSRDICQRGTSLTIQCQVDSQVTMMFWYRQQPGQSLTLIATANQGSEATYESGFVIDKFPISRPNLTFSTLTVSNMSPEDSSIYLCSEGRGGEGAFFGQGTRLTVV.

This clone was observed a few times. The V and J genes are TRBV4-2 and TRBJ2-3; perhaps TRBD2 as D (5 bases). Germline-derived CDR1 and CDR2 are LGHNA and YNFKEQ. This CDR3 contains 17 residues. The V end lost 1 base, the J end lost 5 bases, and 19 bases lay between the germline ends. CDR3 bases: TGTGCCAGCAGCCAAGGCCGGACTCCAGCAGAAGTAGATACGCAGTATTTT. This encodes CASSQGRTPAEVDTQYF.

This chain joins TRBV29-1 and TRBJ2-1, with TRBD2 identical over 8 bases. Germline assignment: CDR1 SQVTM and CDR2 ANQGSEA. V lost 2 bases to trimming and J lost 9 bases; unmatched junction nucleotides: 12. This CDR3 comprises 15 residues. CDR3 in DNA: TGCAGCGTTGAAACTGCGGGAGGACTGATTTTTGAGCAGTTCTTC. Translated: CSVETAGGLIFEQFF.

This chain uses TRBV28 with TRBJ2-7; TRBD1 aligns across 8 bases. Germline values: CDR1 MDHEN, CDR2 SYDVKM. V lost 9 bases and J lost 1; bases outside the gene matches: 8. The CDR3 has 14 residues. The CDR3 here is CASATGVFSYEQYF. The CDR3, as DNA: TGTGCCAGTGCGACAGGGGTCTTTTCCTACGAGCAGTACTTC.

This chain links TRBV2 with TRBJ1-5, with 9 bases that match TRBD1. From germline, CDR1 is SNHLY and CDR2 FYNNEI. The junction had 4 bases not matched to a gene; V was cut back by 6 bases and J by 4 bases. The CDR3 extends over 14 amino acids. The DNA of the CDR3 is TGTGCCAGCAGGGGGGGACAGGGAAATCAGCCCCAGCATTTT. This codes for CASRGGQGNQPQHF. The complete variable domain, with remaining parts taken from reference TRBV2 and TRBJ1-5, reads EPEVTQTPSHQVTQMGQEVILRCVPISNHLYFYWYRQILGQKVEFLVSFYNNEISEKSEIFDDQFSVERPDGSNFTLKIRSTKLEDSAMYFCASRGGQGNQPQHFGDGTRLSIL.

CDR3 coding DNA: TGTGCCAGCAGCCAAGTACCGGGACAGGGGGTAGACGAGCAGTACTTC. This sequence encodes CASSQVPGQGVDEQYF. V usage is TRBV4-2 and J usage is TRBJ2-7, with 11 positions matching TRBD1. The CDR3 spans 16 residues. The junction had 7 bases not matched to a gene; V was cut back by 1 base and J by 5 bases. Germline-derived CDR1 and CDR2 are LGHNA and YNFKEQ.

The V and J genes are TRBV6-5 and TRBJ2-1, with TRBD2 identical over 10 bases. Germline assignment: CDR1 MNHEY and CDR2 SVGAGI. V shed 0 bases, J shed 7 bases, and the junction held 6 bases outside the gene matches. CDR3 length: 16 amino acids. The CDR3 bases are TGTGCCAGCAGTTACTCTAGGACTAGCGGATCTAATGAGCAGTTCTTC. It translates to CASSYSRTSGSNEQFF.

This chain joins TRBV6-1 and TRBJ2-5; D gene uncertain. Trimming removed 5 bases at V and 5 bases at J, with 12 bases between. Germline V gene sequence: CDR1 MNHNS, CDR2 SASEGT. This CDR3 comprises 13 residues. This CDR3 is CASSYHMGETQYF. CDR3 nucleotide sequence: TGTGCCAGCAGTTATCACATGGGCGAGACCCAGTACTTC.

The gene calls are TRBV4-1 and TRBJ1-5; 7 positions agree with TRBD1. Losses at the gene ends were 1 base for V and 6 bases for J; bases not matched to a gene: 6. The CDR3 is 15 residues long. Germline CDR1 MGHRA, CDR2 YSYEKL. In nucleotides, the CDR3 is TGCGCCAGCAGCCAAGTTGACAGGGACGGTCAGCCCCAGCATTTT. Its protein is CASSQVDRDGQPQHF.

The chain has TRBV6-5 and TRBJ2-3, with 9 bases lining up with TRBD2. J was trimmed by 3 bases and V by 0 bases; bases with no gene match: 4. The CDR3 is 16 residues long. The germline CDR1 and CDR2 sequences are MNHEY and SVGAGI. Here the CDR3 DNA reads TGTGCCAGCAGTTACTCCGGGACTAGCCCGACAGATACGCAGTATTTT. As protein: CASSYSGTSPTDTQYF.

The chain carries TRBV2 and TRBJ2-2; D is possibly TRBD2 (5 bases). This CDR3 region has 16 residues. The V and J ends lost 5 bases and 0 bases respectively, with 13 bases between them. Germline V gives CDR1 SNHLY, CDR2 FYNNEI. This CDR3 is CASSWVAGANTGELFF. The CDR3 DNA follows: TGTGCCAGCAGTTGGGTTGCGGGCGCGAACACCGGGGAGCTGTTTTTT.

The chain joins TRBV5-1 to TRBJ1-4; D is unresolved. Per germline, CDR1 SGHRS and CDR2 YFSETQ. V was shortened by 5 bases and J by 7 bases, with 12 bases between the two germline ends. This CDR3 contains 13 residues. The CDR3 reads CASRRSYGEKLFF. CDR3 coding DNA: TGCGCCAGCAGGAGGAGCTATGGTGAAAAACTGTTTTTT.

V gene TRBV7-9 combines with J gene TRBJ1-1, with 8 bases identical to TRBD1. The CDR3 sequence is 14 residues long. Germline CDR1 SEHNR, CDR2 FQNEAQ (reference sequence). The trim removed 5 bases at V and 1 base at J, leaving 3 bases unmatched. For the CDR3, the DNA is TGTGCCAGCAGCCGGACAGGGAGGAACACTGAAGCTTTCTTT. Translating gives CASSRTGRNTEAFF.

V is TRBV28 and J is TRBJ1-2; D not resolved. There are 12 residues in the CDR3. V lost 5 bases to trimming and J lost 7 bases, with 11 bases between them. Germline CDR1 is MDHEN and CDR2 is SYDVKM. As DNA, the CDR3 is TGTGCCAGCAGTCCGGGAATCTTTGGCTACACCTTC. Amino acids: CASSPGIFGYTF.

The V and J genes are TRBV18 and TRBJ2-1, with a possible D match to TRBD1 (5 bases). V dropped 1 base and J dropped 6 bases, with 16 bases sitting between them. The germline V gene encodes CDR1 KGHSH and CDR2 LQKENI. CDR3 length: 16 amino acids. CDR3 DNA: TGTGCCAGCTCACCACGTCTAACGGACAACGGCAATGAGCAGTTCTTC. This encodes CASSPRLTDNGNEQFF.

CDR3 protein: CASSPSGNTEAFF. For the CDR3, the DNA is TGTGCCAGCAGCCCTTCAGGCAACACTGAAGCTTTCTTT. V is TRBV7-2 and J is TRBJ1-1; D remains ambiguous. V dropped 5 bases and J dropped 2 bases, with 9 bases sitting between them. The CDR3 length is 13 residues. Germline values: CDR1 SGHTA, CDR2 FQGNSA.

DNA of the CDR3: TGTGCCAGCAGTAAAGGGCGGGGGGGCTACAATGAGCAGTTCTTC. This codes for CASSKGRGGYNEQFF. V and J are TRBV7-2 and TRBJ2-1, with TRBD2 matching over 9 bases. J lost 3 bases, V lost 6 bases, and 6 bases had no gene match. The CDR3 runs 15 residues. From germline, CDR1 is SGHTA and CDR2 FQGNSA.

V and J are TRBV7-9 and TRBJ2-5; TRBD1 might be the D (6 bases). The CDR3 extends over 15 amino acids. Germline-derived CDR1 and CDR2 are SEHNR and FQNEAQ (reference sequence). V lost 4 bases to trimming and J lost 2 bases, with 14 bases between them. The CDR3 protein is CASSSDRFTQETQYF. The CDR3 DNA is TGTGCCAGCAGCTCAGACAGGTTTACACAAGAGACCCAGTACTTC.

This clone was found once. J is TRBJ2-1 and V is TRBV9; TRBD2 matches 13 bases. This CDR3 spans 16 amino acids. The germline V gene has CDR1 SGDLS and CDR2 YYNGEE. The junction had 8 bases not matched to a gene; V was cut back by 4 bases and J by 7 bases. The DNA of the CDR3 is TGTGCCAGCAGCTACATACTAGCGGGAGGGAGAAATGAGCAGTTCTTC. Translation gives CASSYILAGGRNEQFF.

V and J are TRBV6-5 and TRBJ2-1; D perhaps matches TRBD1 (6 bases). This CDR3 is 11 amino acids long. Germline V gives CDR1 MNHEY, CDR2 SVGAGI. V was shortened by 7 bases and J by 8 bases, with 9 bases between the two germline ends. The CDR3 reads CASTKGDEQFF. CDR3 DNA sequence: TGTGCCAGCACCAAGGGGGATGAGCAGTTCTTC.

The chain links TRBV28 to TRBJ1-2; possible D gene TRBD1, 6 bases. The germline CDR1 and CDR2 sequences are MDHEN and SYDVKM. V was cut by 5 bases and J by 5 bases, with 15 bases left in between. CDR3 length equals 14 residues. In DNA form, the CDR3 reads TGTGCCAGCAGTCCAGGGGACCGGGTTTATGGCTACACCTTC. Translation: CASSPGDRVYGYTF.

The count of this clone is one. The rearrangement joins TRBV15 to TRBJ1-3, with D possibly being TRBD1 (5 bases). The ends were cut back, 0 bases at V and 2 bases at J, with 14 bases in the middle. The V gene's germline CDR1 is LNHNV and CDR2 YYDKDF (reference sequence). The CDR3 is 17 amino acids. Here the CDR3 DNA reads TGTGCCACCAGCAGAGATCGGTGGGGCACGCCTGGAAACACCATATATTTT. Protein sequence: CATSRDRWGTPGNTIYF. Looking up the rest from reference TRBV15 and TRBJ1-3 gives the full variable domain: DAMVIQNPRYQVTQFGKPVTLSCSQTLNHNVMYWYQQKSSQAPKLLFHYYDKDFNNEADTPDNFQSRRPNTSFCFLDIRSPGLGDTAMYLCATSRDRWGTPGNTIYFGEGSWLTVV.